What follows are 19 T cell receptor beta chains derived from one specimen sequenced in a study of blood T cell repertoires in COVID-19. Assay: immunoSEQ multiplex PCR; the TCRdb copy retains only in-frame clones and omits some. Of about 200,000 clones in the sample, about 88% are singletons; the top ten hold around 23%. The material sequenced was PBMCs or T cells enriched from blood (not recorded which). These receptors were collected from a woman between 35 and 50 years old in a cohort exposed to, infected with or recovered from COVID-19 (not recorded which).

The chain is built from TRBV10-1 and TRBJ1-3; D might be TRBD1 (6 bases). The CDR3 spans 14 residues. Germline V gives CDR1 WNHNN, CDR2 SYGVQD (reference sequence). Trimming stripped 7 bases from V and 4 bases from J, with 14 bases between. CDR3 sequence: CASISGGRGNTIYF. The CDR3 nucleotides read TGCGCCAGCATCTCGGGGGGGCGAGGAAACACCATATATTTT.

The rearrangement joins TRBV28 to TRBJ1-2; 9 bases are a match to TRBD1. This CDR3 contains 16 residues. J gave up 2 bases and V 5 bases, and 9 bases lay outside the gene matches. The germline V gene has CDR1 MDHEN and CDR2 SYDVKM. The CDR3 DNA is TGTGCCAGCAGTCCGAGCCGGGACAGGGTAAACTATGGCTACACCTTC. Encoded protein: CASSPSRDRVNYGYTF.

This chain joins TRBV27 and TRBJ2-3; 11 bases agree with TRBD2. After removal of 5 bases from V and 4 bases from J, the junction contained 8 bases not matched to a gene. Per germline, CDR1 MNHEY and CDR2 SMNVEV (reference sequence). The CDR3 consists of 16 residues. Written as DNA, the CDR3 is TGTGCCAGCAGTCCCCTAGCGGGAGGAACGGCAGATACGCAGTATTTT. This gives the protein CASSPLAGGTADTQYF.

The chain recombines TRBV9 with TRBJ1-5; possibly TRBD1 for D (6 bases). V lost 0 bases, J lost 7 bases, and 11 bases lay in between. The germline V gene has CDR1 SGDLS and CDR2 YYNGEE. The CDR3 has 14 amino acids. This CDR3 is CASSVAGDNQPQHF. For the CDR3, the DNA is TGTGCCAGCAGCGTAGCAGGGGATAACCAGCCCCAGCATTTT.

The V call is TRBV7-9, the J call TRBJ2-1, with TRBD2 matching 13 bases. There are 18 residues in the CDR3. From germline, CDR1 is SEHNR and CDR2 FQNEAQ (reference sequence). V was clipped by 5 bases and J by 3 bases; unmatched bases: 10. The CDR3 DNA reads as TGTGCCAGCAGCGGGACTAGCGGGATACCTTTCGTCTACAATGAGCAGTTCTTC. Translated, it gives CASSGTSGIPFVYNEQFF.

The chain couples TRBV6-5 to TRBJ2-1; TRBD1 might be the D (5 bases). CDR3 length equals 14 residues. V was trimmed by 2 bases and J by 10 bases, leaving 15 bases between them. Germline V gene lookup returns CDR1 MNHEY and CDR2 SVGAGI. The CDR3: CASSYLNSPGEQFF. The CDR3 coding sequence is TGTGCCAGCAGTTACCTTAATAGCCCAGGGGAGCAGTTCTTC.

This rearrangement joins TRBV27 to TRBJ2-5; a weak D match, TRBD2 (7 bases). The V gene lost 8 bases and the J gene lost 4 bases, with 17 bases spanning the gap. Germline V gives CDR1 MNHEY, CDR2 SMNVEV (reference sequence). This CDR3 spans 14 amino acids. CDR3 amino acids: CASRKRGATETQYF. The CDR3, as DNA: TGTGCCAGCCGTAAACGGGGGGCTACAGAGACCCAGTACTTC.

The J gene is TRBJ1-2, the V gene TRBV10-3; weak D call: TRBD1 (6 bases). Trimming left V 7 bases short and J 7 bases short, with 22 bases between. CDR1 ENHRY and CDR2 SYGVKD come from the germline V gene. The CDR3 length is 15 residues. In DNA form, the CDR3 reads TGTGCCATCACCCCCGGGACAAGGGGTTCCCTTGGCTACACCTTC. Protein product: CAITPGTRGSLGYTF.

This chain links TRBV7-9 with TRBJ1-3, with 10 bases fitting TRBD1. Germline V gives CDR1 SEHNR, CDR2 FQNEAQ (reference sequence). The CDR3 loop spans 16 amino acids. J lost 0 bases, V lost 6 bases, and 5 bases had no gene match. CDR3 region: CASSRGTGDSGNTIYF. The CDR3 coding sequence is TGTGCCAGCAGTCGTGGGACAGGGGACTCTGGAAACACCATATATTTT.

The chain links TRBV27 to TRBJ2-1; the D is unclear. Germline values: CDR1 MNHEY, CDR2 SMNVEV (reference sequence). Trimming left V 3 bases short and J 2 bases short, with 8 bases between. CDR3 size: 14 residues. CDR3 nucleotide sequence: TGTGCCAGCAGTTTTCGGCAGGCCTACAATGAGCAGTTCTTC. Protein product: CASSFRQAYNEQFF.

V and J are TRBV2 and TRBJ2-7; D may be TRBD2 (6 bases). V shed 3 bases and J shed 6 bases, with 15 bases lying between them. CDR3 length equals 14 residues. CDR1 and CDR2 from the germline V gene are SNHLY and FYNNEI. As DNA, the CDR3 is TGTGCCAGCAGTGATCAACTAGCTTTAGGCGAGCAGTACTTC. Residues: CASSDQLALGEQYF.

The chain is built from TRBV18 and TRBJ1-5; D not resolved. V lost 4 bases to trimming and J lost 7 bases, with 17 bases between them. CDR3 length: 15 amino acids. The germline gives CDR1 KGHSH, CDR2 LQKENI. This CDR3 reads CASSLSPTEVQPQHF. CDR3 DNA sequence: TGTGCCAGCTCACTATCACCCACCGAGGTGCAGCCCCAGCATTTT.

The chain uses TRBV14 and TRBJ1-2; 7 bases line up with TRBD1. The germline V gene has CDR1 SGHDN and CDR2 FVKESK. V shed 2 bases, J shed 6 bases, and the junction held 15 bases outside the gene matches. The CDR3 runs 17 residues. The CDR3 loop reads CASSQLPGQNAHNGYTF. For the CDR3, the DNA is TGTGCCAGCAGCCAACTCCCGGGACAGAACGCACACAATGGCTACACCTTC.

The chain combines TRBV12-3 or TRBV12-4 with TRBJ1-1; 7 nucleotides agree with TRBD1. After removal of 4 bases from V and 7 bases from J, the junction contained 6 bases not matched to a gene. This CDR3 contains 13 residues. CDR3 bases: TGTGCCAGCAGTTACGGACAGGCCGTTGAAGCTTTCTTT. Residues: CASSYGQAVEAFF.

The chain is built from TRBV6-5 and TRBJ1-1, with a possible D match to TRBD1 (5 bases). Looked up from germline, CDR1 is MNHEY and CDR2 is SVGAGI. V gave up 9 bases and J gave up 0 bases, with 17 bases separating them. The CDR3 spans 15 residues. The CDR3 reads CASLRQKLLNTEAFF. The DNA for the CDR3 is TGTGCCAGTCTTAGACAGAAACTCTTGAACACTGAAGCTTTCTTT.

This chain links TRBV7-6 with TRBJ2-2, with a possible D match to TRBD2 (6 bases). The CDR3 extends over 16 amino acids. CDR1 and CDR2 from the germline V gene are SGHVS and FNYEAQ. V shed 2 bases and J shed 1 base, with 11 bases lying between them. For the CDR3, the DNA is TGTGCCAGCAGCTTAATAGCGGCTTTGAACACCGGGGAGCTGTTTTTT. Protein product: CASSLIAALNTGELFF.

V is TRBV7-2 and J is TRBJ2-5; 11 nucleotides agree with TRBD2. V shed 6 bases and J 2 bases; nucleotides not matched to a gene: 5. The CDR3 runs to 15 residues. Germline CDR1 SGHTA, CDR2 FQGNSA. CDR3 in DNA: TGTGCCAGCAGTGATAGACTAGCGGGACAAGAGACCCAGTACTTC. Translating gives CASSDRLAGQETQYF.

This chain connects TRBV21-1 to TRBJ1-4; no DNA check was done on the table's D call, TRBD1. TRBV21-1 is listed as a pseudogene. The CDR3 has 14 amino acids. CDR3 in amino acids: CASSTRQGGEKLFF. In DNA, the CDR3 is TGTGCCAGCAGCACCCGACAGGGTGGGGAAAAACTGTTTTTT.

V is TRBV11-3 and J is TRBJ2-4; 10 bases line up with TRBD2. V was pared by 0 bases and J by 8 bases, with 13 bases of the junction left unmatched. From germline, CDR1 is SGHNT and CDR2 YENEEA. This CDR3 contains 18 residues. CDR3 coding DNA: TGTGCCAGCAGCTTAGATCCTAGCGGGAGCGGTACCTCAGACATTCAGTACTTC. It yields the protein CASSLDPSGSGTSDIQYF.